These T cell receptor beta chains were read from a single sample in a study of tissue T cells after allogeneic stem cell transplantation. Some clones are missing from TCRdb's copy, which holds only in-frame ones; the method was immunoSEQ multiplex PCR. The sample holds under 4,000 clones; roughly 68% are singletons and the top ten take about 17%. Sequences were derived from tissue from the right colon, sampled at autopsy. Every receptor here comes from a male donor older than 55 with lung cancer. Each CDR3 is given with its conserved first and last residue. A D gene is named only where the DNA matches it firmly. The size field is filled for only some rows; it gives once, few, many or a size class.

size,V,D,J,CDR3,DNA
.,TRBV5-1,.,TRBJ2-1,CASSSSVDEQFF,TGCGCCAGCAGCTCCTCGGTTGATGAGCAGTTCTTC
.,TRBV6-2/TRBV6-3,.,TRBJ1-1,CASSYRDSEAFF,TGTGCCAGCAGTTACCGGGATTCTGAAGCTTTCTTT
.,TRBV18,.,TRBJ1-2,CASSPPIRPEGGGYTF,TGTGCCAGCTCACCACCTATACGCCCCGAGGGGGGTGGCTACACCTTC
.,TRBV5-6,TRBD1,TRBJ2-7,CASSPGTGGWYEQYF,TGTGCCAGCAGCCCGGGGACAGGGGGCTGGTACGAGCAGTACTTC
once,TRBV4-1,TRBD2,TRBJ2-5,CASSQDSGGGTQYF,TGCGCCAGCAGCCAAGATTCGGGGGGAGGGACCCAGTACTTC
.,TRBV27,.,TRBJ1-6,CASSLSRPGNSPLHF,TGTGCCAGCAGTTTATCGAGACCGGGGAATTCACCCCTCCACTTT
.,TRBV7-2,.,TRBJ2-3,CASSFGVTSTDTQYF,TGTGCCAGCAGCTTCGGAGTTACTAGCACAGATACGCAGTATTTT
.,TRBV5-4,.,TRBJ1-4,CASSLGSGGANEKLFF,TGTGCCAGCAGCTTGGGCAGCGGCGGGGCTAATGAAAAACTGTTTTTT
.,TRBV5-4,.,TRBJ2-1,CASSLSSAWHNEQFF,TGTGCCAGCAGCTTGAGTTCAGCCTGGCACAATGAGCAGTTCTTC
.,TRBV7-9,.,TRBJ1-3,CASSADNSGNTIYF,TGTGCCAGCAGCGCGGACAACTCTGGAAACACCATATATTTT
.,TRBV24-1,.,TRBJ2-5,CATSDTKDLQETQYF,TGTGCCACCAGTGATACAAAGGACCTCCAAGAGACCCAGTACTTC
.,TRBV21-1,.,TRBJ2-7,CASSALGLAAKQYF,TGTGCCAGCAGCGCACTGGGACTAGCGGCCAAGCAGTACTTC
few,TRBV5-6,.,TRBJ1-5,CASSLGNQPQHF,TGTGCCAGCAGCTTAGGCAATCAGCCCCAGCATTTT
.,TRBV29-1,TRBD2,TRBJ2-1,CSVEDPQGRGTSVYNEQFF,TGCAGCGTTGAAGACCCGCAGGGCCGGGGGACTAGCGTTTACAATGAGCAGTTCTTC
.,TRBV27,.,TRBJ2-7,CASSLLGRGAYEQYF,TGTGCCAGCAGTTTATTGGGTAGGGGCGCCTACGAGCAGTACTTC
.,TRBV6-6,.,TRBJ1-5,CASSYEYQPQHF,TGTGCCAGCAGTTACGAATATCAGCCCCAGCATTTT
.,TRBV29-1,.,TRBJ2-5,CSLLSERGTQYF,TGCAGCCTTTTGAGCGAACGGGGGACCCAGTACTTC
.,TRBV6-5,TRBD1,TRBJ2-7,CASRQDRARYEQYF,TGTGCCAGCAGGCAGGACAGGGCGAGGTACGAGCAGTACTTC
large,TRBV7-9,TRBD2,TRBJ2-7,CASSSLPTSGRTAYEQYF,TGTGCCAGCAGCTCCCTACCTACTAGCGGGAGAACGGCCTACGAGCAGTACTTC
few,TRBV14,.,TRBJ2-3,CASSRGTGDTSTDTQYF,TGTGCCAGCAGCCGAGGGACCGGGGATACTAGCACAGATACGCAGTATTTT
.,TRBV5-1,TRBD1,TRBJ2-5,CASSLAGQAPSLQYF,TGCGCCAGCAGCTTGGCCGGACAGGCCCCGTCGCTCCAGTACTTC